Listed here is a single TCR beta chain. The record originates from a study of blood T cell repertoires in COVID-19. In the original processing: Reference gene primer amplification gave nucleated cell count estimates. Profiled with immunoSEQ multiplex PCR; TCRdb holds only in-frame clones, not every one. V and J calls and clone size are copied from that table; D and trimming were computed from the DNA. The table lists approximately 460,000 clones, about 88% of them singletons. CDR3 size: 14 residues. Per the germline V gene, CDR1 is SGHTA and CDR2 is FQGNSA. V was shortened by 5 bases and J by 6 bases, with 14 bases between the two germline ends.

The chain joins TRBV7-2 to TRBJ1-5; weak D call: TRBD1 (6 bases). This sequence was found in a man between 18 and 29 years old with COVID-19, enrolled during active disease. The sequencing input was peripheral blood. Written as DNA, the CDR3 is TGTGCCAGCAGCCCCCAGGGGATAGGTCAGCCCCAGCATTTT. Its translation: CASSPQGIGQPQHF.